Presented here are 18 T cell receptor beta chains from one specimen sequenced in a study of monozygotic twins with inflammatory bowel disease. TCRdb reanalyzed the 5' RACE reads, giving one entry per CDR3 protein sequence and no DNA. The table for this sample gives 300,000 to 400,000 distinct CDR3 sequences. Sequencing was performed on blood. The receptors were gathered from a human donor with ulcerative colitis or Crohn's disease, or a healthy co-twin of an affected twin (not recorded which).

The chain combines TRBV20-1 with TRBJ2-1; as DNA is missing, the TRBD2 call by TCRdb cannot be tested. This CDR3 has 13 amino acids. Germline V lookup: CDR1 DFQATT, CDR2 SNEGSKA (reference sequence). This chain's CDR3 is CSATSGRWHEQFF.

The chain recombines TRBV19 with TRBJ2-1; TCRdb outputs TRBD1, but without DNA this stays unchecked. There are 13 residues in the CDR3. CDR1 LNHDA and CDR2 SQIVND come from the germline V gene (reference sequence). This CDR3 reads CASSFGGNNEQFF.

The chain combines TRBV5-1 with TRBJ2-1; TCRdb gives TRBD2 as the D gene, but with no DNA this cannot be confirmed. There are 14 residues in the CDR3. Germline V lookup: CDR1 SGHRS, CDR2 YFSETQ. CDR3 sequence: CASSEVGLVNEQFF.

The chain uses TRBV27 and TRBJ2-3. Germline CDR1 and CDR2: MNHEY and SMNVEV (reference sequence). This CDR3 has 13 residues. The chain's CDR3 is CASTTGYTDTQYF.

The rearrangement uses TRBV6-2 or TRBV6-3 and TRBJ2-2; TCRdb outputs TRBD1, but without DNA this stays unchecked. The CDR3 contains 15 residues. Per germline, CDR1 MNHEY and CDR2 SVGEGT. CDR3 sequence: CASSWPGQYTGELFF.

The chain carries TRBV5-1 and TRBJ2-3; without DNA, the TCRdb call of TRBD2 cannot be checked. This CDR3 region has 15 residues. Germline V gene sequence: CDR1 SGHRS, CDR2 YFSETQ. The CDR3 is CASSLAAGVGDTQYF.

V and J are TRBV12-3 or TRBV12-4 and TRBJ1-6; TCRdb's D call of TRBD1 is untestable without DNA. The CDR3 covers 15 residues. CDR3 sequence: CASSWAGTGAEPLHF.

The chain carries TRBV12-3 or TRBV12-4 and TRBJ1-5. The CDR3 length is 14 residues. CDR3 sequence reads: CDSSLRGQHQPQHF.

V gene TRBV29-1 combines with J gene TRBJ2-7; the TRBD2 assignment by TCRdb is unverifiable without DNA. Germline-derived CDR1 and CDR2 are SQVTM and ANQGSEA. The CDR3 runs to 13 residues. The CDR3 here is CSVLLGGRYEQYF.

The chain has TRBV9 and TRBJ2-5; TCRdb selects TRBD2, and the lack of DNA leaves this call unchecked. The CDR3 spans 16 residues. Germline CDR1 and CDR2: SGDLS and YYNGEE. CDR3 sequence reads: CASSVEGGREGETQYF.

The chain combines TRBV29-1 with TRBJ1-6. This CDR3 is built from 12 residues. Germline CDR1 is SQVTM and CDR2 is ANQGSEA. The CDR3 reads CSVGADNSPLHF. Full variable domain (outside the CDR3, taken from reference TRBV29-1 and TRBJ1-6): SAVISQKPSRDICQRGTSLTIQCQVDSQVTMMFWYRQQPGQSLTLIATANQGSEATYESGFVIDKFPISRPNLTFSTLTVSNMSPEDSSIYLCSVGADNSPLHFGNGTRLTVT.

The genes are TRBV28 and TRBJ2-7; TCRdb proposes TRBD1, but this gene call is untestable without DNA. The germline CDR1 and CDR2 sequences are MDHEN and SYDVKM. The CDR3 totals 14 residues. CDR3 protein: CASSRQAYSYEQYF.

The genes are TRBV5-5 and TRBJ1-5; TCRdb calls TRBD1, which cannot be checked without DNA. CDR3 length: 13 amino acids. Germline CDR1 is SGHKS and CDR2 is YYEKEE (reference sequence). CDR3: CASSLDRGRPQHF.

The rearrangement joins TRBV5-6 to TRBJ2-5; lacking DNA, the TRBD2 call made by TCRdb goes unchecked. Germline V CDR1 and CDR2: SGHDT, YYEEEE. The CDR3 covers 14 residues. CDR3 sequence reads: CASSLGLAKQTQYF.

CDR3 sequence reads: CASSPSGSGETQYF. This chain connects TRBV18 to TRBJ2-5. The CDR3 is 14 residues long. Germline loops: CDR1 KGHSH, CDR2 LQKENI. Looking up the rest from reference TRBV18 and TRBJ2-5 gives the full variable domain: NAGVMQNPRHLVRRRGQEARLRCSPMKGHSHVYWYRQLPEEGLKFMVYLQKENIIDESGMPKERFSAEFPKEGPSILRIQQVVRGDSAAYFCASSPSGSGETQYFGPGTRLLVL.

The chain is built from TRBV10-1 and TRBJ2-1; TCRdb returns TRBD2, unconfirmable since there is no DNA. CDR3 length: 14 amino acids. CDR1 and CDR2 (germline): WNHNN, SYGVQD (reference sequence). CDR3 loop: CASSDLTSGNEQFF.

The V and J genes are TRBV20-1 and TRBJ2-2; the D call of TRBD1 rests on TCRdb alone, since no DNA is present to check it. Germline assignment: CDR1 DFQATT and CDR2 SNEGSKA (reference sequence). The CDR3 sequence is 16 residues long. CDR3 sequence: CSARAPQGSITGELFF.

The V gene is TRBV20-1, the J gene TRBJ2-1. Germline V gene lookup returns CDR1 DFQATT and CDR2 SNEGSKA (reference sequence). The CDR3 has 19 amino acids. The CDR3 loop reads CSASSYEGNDPSSYNEQFF.